One and the same sample provided the 12 T cell receptor beta chains below, sequenced in a study of blood T cell repertoires in COVID-19. Clones were sequenced by immunoSEQ multiplex PCR, and TCRdb holds only the in-frame ones, with some missing. The sample contains approximately 250,000 clones, approximately 89% of which appear only once. The material sequenced was PBMCs or T cells enriched from blood (not recorded which). These receptors all stem from a woman aged 40 to 55 who had been exposed to COVID-19.

This chain connects TRBV3-1 (or the pseudogene TRBV3-2) to TRBJ2-1; D is possibly TRBD1 (8 bases). The germline V gene encodes CDR1 LGHDT and CDR2 YNNKEL (reference sequence). The ends were cut back, 3 bases at V and 9 bases at J, with 18 bases in the middle. The CDR3 is 15 residues long. CDR3 loop: CASSQGRGRGGEQFF. The CDR3 DNA reads TGTGCCAGCAGCCAGGGCAGGGGGCGCGGGGGTGAGCAGTTCTTC.

A few counts support this clone. The CDR3 region has the DNA TGTGCCAGCAGTTTAAACAGGGATCAGCCCCAGCATTTT. It codes for CASSLNRDQPQHF. The chain uses TRBV12-3 or TRBV12-4 and TRBJ1-5; perhaps TRBD1 as D (6 bases). The length of the CDR3 is 13 residues. The germline V and J ends were trimmed by 2 bases and 5 bases, with 7 bases remaining between them.

The CDR3: CASSRGGGNTIYF. For the CDR3, the DNA is TGTGCCAGTTCCCGGGGAGGTGGAAACACCATATATTTT. The chain carries TRBV19 and TRBJ1-3; no reliable D call. Germline assignment: CDR1 LNHDA and CDR2 SQIVND (reference sequence). The CDR3 totals 13 residues. V was clipped by 8 bases and J by 3 bases, with 11 bases between them.

Remarks on this clone: One end of the junction varies from germline; a read error may be responsible. The gene calls are TRBV28 and TRBJ1-5, with 7 bases aligning to TRBD1. The CDR3 has 16 residues. The germline V gene has CDR1 MDHEN and CDR2 SYDVKM. The CDR3 loop is CASSLSQGVSNQPQHF. The DNA of the CDR3 is TGTGCCAGCAGCTTATCGCAGGGGGTAAGCAATCAGCCCCAGCATTTT.

Only a few counts were recorded for this clone. The chain recombines TRBV7-6 with TRBJ2-3; weak D call: TRBD2 (5 bases). The V gene's germline CDR1 is SGHVS and CDR2 FNYEAQ. V lost 5 bases, J lost 4 bases, and 13 bases lay in between. The CDR3 runs to 14 residues. The CDR3 sequence: CASSLRRFPDTQYF. CDR3 sequence (DNA): TGTGCCAGCAGCCTCCGGAGGTTCCCAGATACGCAGTATTTT.

The table lists this clone with a count of one. This chain uses TRBV4-3 with TRBJ2-1, with D tentatively TRBD2 (5 bases). The CDR3 sequence is 14 residues long. Germline CDR1 is LGHNA and CDR2 is YSLEER. Trimming removed 2 bases at V and 7 bases at J, with 12 bases between. CDR3 sequence (DNA): TGCGCCAGCAGCCAACAACGGAGACTAAATGAGCAGTTCTTC. Translating it yields CASSQQRRLNEQFF.

In nucleotides, the CDR3 is TGTGCCAGCAGCTTGGGACAGGGGTCCTACGAGCAGTACTTC. Protein product: CASSLGQGSYEQYF. The rearrangement links TRBV5-8 to TRBJ2-7, with 8 bases lining up with TRBD1. The CDR3 extends over 14 amino acids. Germline lookup yields CDR1 SGHTS and CDR2 YDEGEE. With 0 bases clipped from V and 1 base from J, the junction kept 0 bases outside the gene matches.

This sequence joins TRBV10-3 and TRBJ1-6; D is uncertain. CDR1 ENHRY and CDR2 SYGVKD come from the germline V gene. V lost 0 bases and J 7 bases, leaving 10 bases between the germline ends. CDR3 length: 15 amino acids. CDR3 coding DNA: TGTGCCATCAGTGAGTCTACCACACGAAATTCACCCCTCCACTTT. It yields the protein CAISESTTRNSPLHF.

The J gene is TRBJ1-5, the V gene TRBV25-1, with D perhaps TRBD1 (5 bases). Trimming shortened V by 1 base and J by 3 bases, and 16 bases separated the two germline ends. This CDR3 has 17 residues. Germline V CDR1 and CDR2: MGHDK, SYGVNS. CDR3 bases: TGTGCCAGCAGTGAATCGGGGACTAAGGGTTTCAATCAGCCCCAGCATTTT. Translating gives CASSESGTKGFNQPQHF.

V gene TRBV18 combines with J gene TRBJ2-3; 12 positions agree with TRBD2. Germline CDR1 is KGHSH and CDR2 is LQKENI. With 3 bases clipped from V and 1 base from J, the junction kept 11 bases outside the gene matches. The CDR3 totals 19 residues. The CDR3: CASSPRASGGASGTDTQYF. The CDR3 DNA follows: TGTGCCAGCTCACCCCGAGCTAGCGGGGGGGCCTCCGGCACAGATACGCAGTATTTT.

The J gene is TRBJ2-5, the V gene TRBV5-4; D possibly corresponds to TRBD2 (5 bases). Germline-derived CDR1 and CDR2 are SGHNT and YYREEE (reference sequence). V dropped 1 base and J dropped 0 bases, with 13 bases sitting between them. CDR3 length: 16 amino acids. The CDR3 DNA follows: TGTGCCAGCAGCTTGACCAGCGGATCGTACCAAGAGACCCAGTACTTC. It encodes CASSLTSGSYQETQYF. Variable domain in full (rest from reference TRBV5-4 and TRBJ2-5): ETGVTQSPTHLIKTRGQQVTLRCSSQSGHNTVSWYQQALGQGPQFIFQYYREEENGRGNFPPRFSGLQFPNYSSELNVNALELDDSALYLCASSLTSGSYQETQYFGPGTRLLVL.

The chain has TRBV18 and TRBJ2-1; D is unclear. V lost 2 bases to trimming and J lost 5 bases, with 13 bases between them. The CDR3 contains 15 residues. The V gene's germline CDR1 is KGHSH and CDR2 LQKENI. The CDR3 is CASSPLATINNEQFF. The CDR3 coding sequence is TGTGCCAGCTCACCATTGGCCACTATAAACAATGAGCAGTTCTTC.